This T cell receptor (beta chain) was sequenced for a study of cytomegalovirus exposure and HLA in healthy donors. Assay: immunoSEQ multiplex PCR; the TCRdb copy retains only in-frame clones and omits some. The sample shows about 340,000 clones, 86% of them seen only once. Among the approximately 110 subjects of the validation cohort, separate from the roughly 700-subject first cohort, were the donors. In this sample, this clone turned up a few times. Its target is unknown. Study-level findings and limits: Rarity characterized most TCR sequences, yet some public TCRs appeared in many donors.

The germline V gene encodes CDR1 MNHNS and CDR2 SASEGT. V was cut by 10 bases and J by 3 bases, with 15 bases left in between. The CDR3 is 13 amino acids. Sequencing was carried out using PBMCs. The clonotype was recovered from a woman aged 18 to 35 in good health and CMV-seronegative. The chain combines TRBV6-1 with TRBJ1-1; D ambiguous. Here the CDR3 reads CANRRGRDTEAFF. CDR3 DNA sequence: TGTGCCAACCGAAGAGGGAGGGACACTGAAGCTTTCTTT.